The 26 T cell receptor beta chains below come from one sample, sequenced in a study of identifying expanded T cells in peripheral blood. TCRdb keeps only in-frame clones here, not all; method: immunoSEQ multiplex PCR. The repertoire has about 100,000 clones, 88% of them found once; the top ten carry just over 5.5%. The specimen was blood. Source of these receptors: a person aged 18 to 70 in good health.

J is TRBJ2-5 and V is TRBV27, with TRBD1 identical over 9 bases. The CDR3 spans 13 residues. Trimming at V came to 5 bases and at J to 5 bases, leaving 3 bases not matched to a gene. Germline V CDR1 and CDR2: MNHEY, SMNVEV (reference sequence). The CDR3 sequence is CASSGDRAETQYF. CDR3 DNA: TGTGCCAGCAGTGGGGACAGGGCGGAGACCCAGTACTTC.

The gene calls are TRBV7-2 and TRBJ1-2; TRBD1 matches at 8 bases. From germline, CDR1 is SGHTA and CDR2 FQGNSA. The CDR3 spans 17 residues. J gave up 0 bases and V 4 bases, and 10 bases lay outside the gene matches. The CDR3 coding sequence is TGTGCCAGCAGCTCAATAAAAGGACAGGGCTCTAACTATGGCTACACCTTC. It yields the protein CASSSIKGQGSNYGYTF.

This clone has a single count. The chain recombines TRBV29-1 with TRBJ2-3; 8 positions agree with TRBD1. The CDR3 has 15 amino acids. Germline V gene sequence: CDR1 SQVTM, CDR2 ANQGSEA. V dropped 2 bases and J dropped 1; count of bases not matched to a gene: 5. This CDR3 is CSVEKQGVRTDTQYF. For the CDR3, the DNA is TGCAGCGTTGAAAAACAGGGGGTACGCACAGATACGCAGTATTTT.

The rearrangement uses TRBV29-1 and TRBJ1-1; tentative D call: TRBD1 (5 bases). Trimming removed 4 bases from V and 2 bases from J, with 11 bases in between. The germline V gene has CDR1 SQVTM and CDR2 ANQGSEA. CDR3 size: 13 residues. The CDR3 nucleotides are TGCAGCGTTGTGGGTCAGGGCAACACTGAAGCTTTCTTT. Translation gives CSVVGQGNTEAFF.

This chain connects TRBV19 to TRBJ2-1, with TRBD1 matching 10 bases. The CDR3 runs 18 residues. Germline lookup yields CDR1 LNHDA and CDR2 SQIVND (reference sequence). V lost 4 bases, J lost 1 base, and 10 bases stayed unmatched. The CDR3 reads CASSTNVRQGASYNEQFF. CDR3 nucleotide sequence: TGTGCCAGTAGTACAAACGTTCGACAGGGGGCTTCCTACAATGAGCAGTTCTTC.

The V call is TRBV5-4, the J call TRBJ2-3, with D hard to call. The CDR3 spans 15 residues. Germline CDR1 reads SGHNT; CDR2 reads YYREEE (reference sequence). Trimming stripped 2 bases from V and 1 base from J, with 11 bases between. The CDR3 protein is CASSFSSRRTDTQYF. For the CDR3, the DNA is TGTGCCAGCAGCTTTTCTTCCAGACGCACAGATACGCAGTATTTT.

The V and J genes are TRBV19 and TRBJ2-1; TRBD1 matches 7 bases. Losses at the gene ends were 7 bases for V and 2 bases for J; bases not matched to a gene: 17. In germline, CDR1 is LNHDA, CDR2 SQIVND (reference sequence). This CDR3 has 18 amino acids. CDR3 DNA: TGTGCCAGTACCTCAACGTCCCCAGGGGGAAGGGCCTACAATGAGCAGTTCTTC. This translates into CASTSTSPGGRAYNEQFF.

The chain links TRBV7-2 to TRBJ1-3; D unclear. The CDR3 has 15 residues. V was shortened by 1 base and J by 0 bases, with 7 bases between the two germline ends. Germline CDR1 and CDR2: SGHTA and FQGNSA. The DNA for the CDR3 is TGTGCCAGCAGCTTAGAGGCGAACTCTGGAAACACCATATATTTT. Translating it yields CASSLEANSGNTIYF.

Notes on this clone: The same CDR3 also results from other DNA sequences found in this sample. The chain carries TRBV18 and TRBJ2-1; D unclear. CDR3 length: 13 amino acids. CDR1 and CDR2 (germline): KGHSH, LQKENI. With 6 bases removed from V and 7 bases from J, the gap between germline ends came to 13 bases. The CDR3 loop is CASSPPVGNEQFF. The CDR3, as DNA: TGTGCCAGCTCTCCCCCCGTCGGTAATGAGCAGTTCTTC.

The chain joins TRBV11-2 to TRBJ1-2; TRBD1 is a possible D gene (6 bases). Trimming pared 2 bases from V and 8 bases from J, leaving 18 bases between. The CDR3 consists of 15 residues. CDR1 and CDR2 from the germline V gene are SGHAT and FQNNGV. In DNA form, the CDR3 reads TGTGCCAGCAGCTTACAGGGGCCCGAAAGGAGAGGCTACACCTTC. Amino acids: CASSLQGPERRGYTF.

This chain connects TRBV2 to TRBJ2-1; 11 bases map to TRBD2. The trim removed 6 bases at V and 5 bases at J, leaving 12 bases unmatched. The germline V gene has CDR1 SNHLY and CDR2 FYNNEI. This CDR3 is built from 17 residues. CDR3 sequence reads: CASRARLAGGRHNEQFF. The CDR3 nucleotides read TGTGCCAGCAGGGCGAGGCTAGCGGGGGGTCGCCACAATGAGCAGTTCTTC.

A single count supports this clone. The chain combines TRBV7-9 with TRBJ1-3; weak D call: TRBD1 (5 bases). The CDR3 sequence is 15 residues long. Germline V gene lookup returns CDR1 SEHNR and CDR2 FQNEAQ (reference sequence). V gave up 4 bases and J gave up 4 bases, with 14 bases separating them. This CDR3 reads CASSSTGGYGNTIYF. In DNA, the CDR3 is TGTGCCAGCAGCTCCACCGGGGGGTACGGAAACACCATATATTTT.

The gene calls are TRBV4-1 and TRBJ1-4; TRBD1 might be the D (6 bases). The V gene lost 4 bases and the J gene lost 6 bases, with 21 bases spanning the gap. The germline gives CDR1 MGHRA, CDR2 YSYEKL. This CDR3 is 17 amino acids long. CDR3 residues: CASSRGRSRAGDEKLFF. In DNA, the CDR3 is TGCGCCAGCAGCCGAGGGAGGAGTAGGGCAGGGGATGAAAAACTGTTTTTT.

The gene calls are TRBV5-6 and TRBJ1-1; unclear D gene. Germline V CDR1 and CDR2: SGHDT, YYEEEE. Trimming stripped 4 bases from V and 3 bases from J, with 13 bases between. This CDR3 has 14 amino acids. Here the CDR3 reads CASSDQIYYTEAFF. The CDR3 DNA is TGTGCCAGCAGCGACCAGATTTATTACACTGAAGCTTTCTTT.

The DNA for the CDR3 is TGTGCCAGCAGCCTTCAACAGGGAGACACTGAAGCTTTCTTT. Its protein is CASSLQQGDTEAFF. The chain recombines TRBV5-4 with TRBJ1-1, with a weak D call TRBD1 (6 bases). Trimming shortened V by 4 bases and J by 3 bases, and 13 bases separated the two germline ends. The CDR3 is made up of 14 amino acids. The V gene's germline CDR1 is SGHNT and CDR2 YYREEE (reference sequence).

This chain links TRBV13 with TRBJ1-2; a possible D gene is TRBD1 (5 bases). Trimming took off 5 bases at V and 8 bases at J, with 24 bases between the two ends. CDR3 length equals 16 residues. Germline CDR1 reads PRHDT; CDR2 reads FYEKMQ (reference sequence). This CDR3 is CASSLRGVGPGQGYTF. In DNA, the CDR3 is TGTGCCAGCAGCCTACGGGGTGTGGGACCGGGGCAAGGCTACACCTTC.

V and J are TRBV5-6 and TRBJ1-6, with 7 bases matching TRBD1. J lost 8 bases, V lost 5 bases, and 13 bases had no gene match. Germline V gene data show CDR1 as SGHDT and CDR2 as YYEEEE. CDR3 length: 16 amino acids. The DNA of the CDR3 is TGTGCCAGCAGTTCTCAGGGGGGCGCGGCCCATTCACCCCTCCACTTT. Protein sequence: CASSSQGGAAHSPLHF.

The chain uses TRBV7-8 and TRBJ2-7; D not resolved. V lost 4 bases to trimming and J lost 7 bases, with 11 bases between them. This CDR3 is 12 amino acids long. Germline V gene lookup returns CDR1 SGHVS and CDR2 FQNEAQ. CDR3 loop: CASSSPPSEQYF. The DNA of the CDR3 is TGTGCCAGCAGCTCCCCCCCCAGTGAGCAGTACTTC.

CDR3 sequence reads: CASARATNEKLFF. Here the CDR3 DNA reads TGTGCCAGTGCACGGGCAACTAATGAAAAACTGTTTTTT. The rearrangement uses TRBV19 and TRBJ1-4; D unclear. The V gene's germline CDR1 is LNHDA and CDR2 SQIVND (reference sequence). CDR3 size: 13 residues. Trimming took 8 bases from V and 0 from J, leaving 7 bases between them.

This rearrangement joins TRBV7-9 to TRBJ2-1, with 9 bases lining up with TRBD2. This CDR3 region has 13 residues. CDR1 is SEHNR and CDR2 is FQNEAQ in the germline V gene (reference sequence). V lost 11 bases to trimming and J lost 7 bases; unmatched junction nucleotides: 9. CDR3 sequence reads: CADGGTSTNEQFF. Here the CDR3 DNA reads TGTGCCGATGGAGGGACTAGCACGAATGAGCAGTTCTTC.

The V and J genes are TRBV7-8 and TRBJ1-1; D is unresolved. This CDR3 comprises 10 residues. Trimming cost V 8 bases and J 8 bases, with 9 bases left between them. Germline assignment: CDR1 SGHVS and CDR2 FQNEAQ. CDR3 residues: CASVGQEAFF. CDR3 sequence (DNA): TGTGCCAGCGTAGGGCAGGAAGCTTTCTTT. The full variable domain, in which reference TRBV7-8 and TRBJ1-1 provide the parts outside the CDR3, is GAGVSQSPRYKVAKRGQDVALRCDPISGHVSLFWYQQALGQGPEFLTYFQNEAQLDKSGLPSDRFFAERPEGSVSTLKIQRTQQEDSAVYLCASVGQEAFFGQGTRLTVV.

This chain uses TRBV7-3 with TRBJ1-6; perhaps TRBD1 as D (6 bases). CDR1 is SGHTA and CDR2 is FQGTGA in the germline V gene. V was cut by 3 bases and J by 5 bases, with 11 bases left in between. The CDR3 has 15 amino acids. CDR3 loop: CASSFSRTDNSPLHF. Here the CDR3 DNA reads TGTGCCAGCAGCTTCTCAAGGACAGATAATTCACCCCTCCACTTT.

The genes are TRBV14 and TRBJ1-1; D gene unclear. The CDR3 loop spans 13 amino acids. Germline V gives CDR1 SGHDN, CDR2 FVKESK. V was trimmed by 1 base and J by 4 bases, leaving 7 bases between them. CDR3 sequence (DNA): TGTGCCAGCAGCCAAGGCAGGAGCACTGAAGCTTTCTTT. It yields the protein CASSQGRSTEAFF.

V gene TRBV28 combines with J gene TRBJ2-1; unclear D gene. Germline V gene data show CDR1 as MDHEN and CDR2 as SYDVKM. Trimming took 2 bases from V and 8 from J, leaving 16 bases between them. The CDR3 spans 15 residues. In nucleotides, the CDR3 is TGTGCCAGCAGTTTACTAAAAGGGTCAAAGCATGAGCAGTTCTTC. As protein: CASSLLKGSKHEQFF. Variable domain in full (rest from reference TRBV28 and TRBJ2-1): DVKVTQSSRYLVKRTGEKVFLECVQDMDHENMFWYRQDPGLGLRLIYFSYDVKMKEKGDIPEGYSVSREKKERFSLILESASTNQTSMYLCASSLLKGSKHEQFFGPGTRLTVL.

V usage is TRBV6-6 and J usage is TRBJ1-1, with D possibly being TRBD1 (6 bases). Trimming stripped 6 bases from V and 4 bases from J, with 12 bases between. Per the germline V gene, CDR1 is MNHNY and CDR2 is SVGAGI (reference sequence). CDR3 length equals 13 residues. CDR3 in DNA: TGTGCCAGCAGATCCACAGGGAGCACTGAAGCTTTCTTT. Translated, it gives CASRSTGSTEAFF.

This chain uses TRBV18 with TRBJ2-2; a weak D match, TRBD1 (6 bases). The length of the CDR3 is 15 residues. The V end was cut by 5 bases, the J end by 6 bases, with 16 bases between. CDR1 and CDR2 (germline): KGHSH, LQKENI. CDR3 sequence (DNA): TGTGCCAGCTCATCCCGACAGGCGATGCCCGGGGAGCTGTTTTTT. This codes for CASSSRQAMPGELFF.